What follows describes a single TCR beta chain. Its antigen is not identified. This entry comes from a study of vaccination and CD4 T cells after COVID-19. Germline assignment: CDR1 DFQATT and CDR2 SNEGSKA (reference sequence). V gave up 3 bases and J gave up 3 bases; unmatched junction bases: 11. The CDR3 runs 15 residues. Noted time point: late sampling 161 to 241 days after vaccination in a few convalescent patients. Treatment noted: approximately nine-day PBMC culture with coronavirus spike peptide pools or control peptides (ViraFEST assay). The Oncomine TCR Beta short-read assay sequenced DNA from cultured CD4+ T cells. Via MiXCR, TCRdb re-called the PCR reads, giving one row per CDR3 protein. This table holds under 30,000 distinct CDR3 sequences, 35% to 40% found once.

The chain carries TRBV20-1 and TRBJ2-7; 7 bases agree with TRBD2. This clonotype was sampled from a human donor who had recovered from COVID-19. This specimen consisted of CD4+ T cells from blood, cultured in vitro, obtained about 7 months after SARS-CoV-2 vaccination. The CDR3 loop is CSARKTSAFDYEQYF. The CDR3 DNA reads as TGCAGTGCTAGGAAAACTAGCGCCTTTGACTACGAGCAGTACTTC.